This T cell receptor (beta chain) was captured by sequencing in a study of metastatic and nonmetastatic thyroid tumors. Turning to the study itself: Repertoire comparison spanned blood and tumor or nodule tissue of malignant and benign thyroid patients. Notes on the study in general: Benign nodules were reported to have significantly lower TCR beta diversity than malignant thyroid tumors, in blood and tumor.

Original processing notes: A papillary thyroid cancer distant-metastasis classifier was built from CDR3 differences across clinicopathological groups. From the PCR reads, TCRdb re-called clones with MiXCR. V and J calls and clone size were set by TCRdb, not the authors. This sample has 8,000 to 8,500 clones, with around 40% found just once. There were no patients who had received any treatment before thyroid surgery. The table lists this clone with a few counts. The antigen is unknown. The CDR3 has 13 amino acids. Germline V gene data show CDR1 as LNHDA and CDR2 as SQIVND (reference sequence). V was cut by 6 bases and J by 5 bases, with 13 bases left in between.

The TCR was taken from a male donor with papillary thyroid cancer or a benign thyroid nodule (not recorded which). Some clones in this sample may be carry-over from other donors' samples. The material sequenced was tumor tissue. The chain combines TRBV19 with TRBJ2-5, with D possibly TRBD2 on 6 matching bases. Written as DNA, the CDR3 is TGTGCCAGTAGCTTCGGGGGAAGGGAGACCCAGTACTTC. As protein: CASSFGGRETQYF.